These 32 T cell receptor beta chains were sequenced from one sample in a study of monozygotic twins with inflammatory bowel disease. Reprocessing the 5' RACE reads, TCRdb reports a single entry for every CDR3 protein and omits DNA. Here the sample table reports 300,000 to 450,000 distinct CDR3 sequences. Sequencing was performed on blood. All receptors derive from a human donor with ulcerative colitis or Crohn's disease, or a healthy co-twin of an affected twin (not recorded which).

CDR3 region: CASSFNPTDSSYEQYF. The rearrangement joins TRBV5-1 to TRBJ2-7. CDR1 is SGHRS and CDR2 is YFSETQ in the germline V gene. The CDR3 extends over 16 amino acids.

The chain recombines TRBV20-1 with TRBJ2-3. The CDR3 runs to 16 residues. The germline CDR1 and CDR2 sequences are DFQATT and SNEGSKA (reference sequence). The CDR3 loop reads CSARARLRASTDTQYF.

The CDR3 is CASRISVVPYNEQFF. The chain has TRBV5-1 and TRBJ2-1. This CDR3 is 15 amino acids long. Per the germline V gene, CDR1 is SGHRS and CDR2 is YFSETQ. Together with reference TRBV5-1 and TRBJ2-1, the CDR3 gives the full variable domain: KAGVTQTPRYLIKTRGQQVTLSCSPISGHRSVSWYQQTPGQGLQFLFEYFSETQRNKGNFPGRFSGRQFSNSRSEMNVSTLELGDSALYLCASRISVVPYNEQFFGPGTRLTVL.

The chain is built from TRBV14 and TRBJ2-3; the D call from TCRdb, TRBD1, cannot be confirmed without DNA. The CDR3 is 16 amino acids. The V gene's germline CDR1 is SGHDN and CDR2 FVKESK. This chain's CDR3 is CASSQGHRGPTDTQYF.

This rearrangement joins TRBV6-6 to TRBJ2-5. The CDR3 covers 12 residues. The germline V gene has CDR1 MNHNY and CDR2 SVGAGI (reference sequence). The CDR3: CASSYAGETQYF.

V is TRBV7-2 and J is TRBJ2-1. This CDR3 contains 14 residues. Germline V gives CDR1 SGHTA, CDR2 FQGNSA. The chain's CDR3 is CASRVILVGNEQFF. Together with reference TRBV7-2 and TRBJ2-1, the CDR3 gives the full variable domain: GAGVSQSPSNKVTEKGKDVELRCDPISGHTALYWYRQSLGQGLEFLIYFQGNSAPDKSGLPSDRFSAERTGGSVSTLTIQRTQQEDSAVYLCASRVILVGNEQFFGPGTRLTVL.

V gene TRBV5-1 combines with J gene TRBJ1-1. This CDR3 contains 16 residues. Germline values: CDR1 SGHRS, CDR2 YFSETQ. The CDR3 protein is CASSPRRGSGLTEAFF.

The chain combines TRBV5-6 with TRBJ1-5. The CDR3 is 16 amino acids. Germline V gene data show CDR1 as SGHDT and CDR2 as YYEEEE. Here the CDR3 reads CASSLSWAGKSQPQHF.

The gene calls are TRBV2 and TRBJ1-5. Per the germline V gene, CDR1 is SNHLY and CDR2 is FYNNEI. This CDR3 is built from 15 residues. This CDR3 is CASSENAYYNQPQHF.

CDR3 sequence reads: CASSQVQGVDIQYF. The chain couples TRBV4-2 to TRBJ2-4; TCRdb's assignment of TRBD1 cannot be checked, as there is no DNA. The length of the CDR3 is 14 residues. Germline V CDR1 and CDR2: LGHNA, YNFKEQ.

The CDR3 spells CATSRDTSGANVLTF. The rearrangement links TRBV15 to TRBJ2-6. The germline V gene encodes CDR1 LNHNV and CDR2 YYDKDF (reference sequence). The CDR3 spans 15 residues.

V is TRBV7-2 and J is TRBJ2-3; TCRdb outputs TRBD2, but without DNA this stays unchecked. The CDR3 is made up of 19 amino acids. Germline assignment: CDR1 SGHTA and CDR2 FQGNSA. CDR3: CASSLGWAGGPTSTDTQYF. Full variable domain (outside the CDR3, taken from reference TRBV7-2 and TRBJ2-3): GAGVSQSPSNKVTEKGKDVELRCDPISGHTALYWYRQSLGQGLEFLIYFQGNSAPDKSGLPSDRFSAERTGGSVSTLTIQRTQQEDSAVYLCASSLGWAGGPTSTDTQYFGPGTRLTVL.

V usage is TRBV20-1 and J usage is TRBJ1-1; TCRdb's D call, TRBD1, is unchecked because there is no DNA. Germline V CDR1 and CDR2: DFQATT, SNEGSKA (reference sequence). This CDR3 spans 12 amino acids. The CDR3 region is CSATRGDTEAFF.

The genes are TRBV6-2 or TRBV6-3 and TRBJ2-1; absent DNA, TCRdb's TRBD1 call cannot be checked. The CDR3 consists of 18 residues. The germline V gene encodes CDR1 MNHEY and CDR2 SVGEGT. The CDR3 here is CASSYTGTVDYSFNEQFF.

This chain connects TRBV5-1 to TRBJ2-3; without DNA, the TCRdb call of TRBD1 cannot be checked. There are 16 residues in the CDR3. Germline CDR1 is SGHRS and CDR2 is YFSETQ. Here the CDR3 reads CASSLGGQGASDTQYF.

This sequence joins TRBV6-2 or TRBV6-3 and TRBJ2-1. The CDR3 is 13 residues long. The germline V gene encodes CDR1 MNHEY and CDR2 SVGEGT. The CDR3: CAIRGSSYNEQFF.

J is TRBJ2-7 and V is TRBV2; TCRdb reports TRBD1, a call that lacks DNA to check it against. CDR1 SNHLY and CDR2 FYNNEI come from the germline V gene. The CDR3 sequence is 14 residues long. This chain's CDR3 is CASTSGTGDYEQYF.

The rearrangement links TRBV20-1 to TRBJ2-6. This CDR3 region has 14 residues. From germline, CDR1 is DFQATT and CDR2 SNEGSKA (reference sequence). The CDR3 is CSAEWALGANVLTF.

This chain uses TRBV5-1 with TRBJ2-1; TCRdb lists TRBD1, though no DNA is available to test this call. Germline V gene lookup returns CDR1 SGHRS and CDR2 YFSETQ. The CDR3 is 15 amino acids. The CDR3 region is CASSTGTPIYNEQFF.

V gene TRBV4-1 combines with J gene TRBJ1-2; absent DNA, TCRdb's TRBD1 call cannot be checked. The CDR3 runs to 17 residues. The germline V gene has CDR1 MGHRA and CDR2 YSYEKL. CDR3 region: CASSHGTGGLTNYGYTF.

This chain connects TRBV20-1 to TRBJ2-1; TCRdb calls TRBD1, which cannot be checked without DNA. CDR1 and CDR2 (germline): DFQATT, SNEGSKA (reference sequence). The CDR3 length is 16 residues. The CDR3 region is CSARDLTGGTYNEQFF.

V usage is TRBV4-3 and J usage is TRBJ1-2; TCRdb reports TRBD1, a call that lacks DNA to check it against. The CDR3 is made up of 15 amino acids. The germline V gene has CDR1 LGHNA and CDR2 YSLEER. The CDR3 reads CASSPPGTGSSGYTF.

V gene TRBV12-3 or TRBV12-4 combines with J gene TRBJ2-5; with no DNA, the TCRdb D assignment of TRBD2 cannot be verified. The CDR3 loop spans 15 amino acids. This CDR3 reads CASSLGEGYEETQYF.

The chain combines TRBV2 with TRBJ1-2; TCRdb's assignment of TRBD1 cannot be checked, as there is no DNA. The CDR3 extends over 12 amino acids. Germline CDR1 is SNHLY and CDR2 is FYNNEI. The chain's CDR3 is CASRGTGYGYTF.

V gene TRBV5-1 combines with J gene TRBJ2-7; there is no DNA to check the TCRdb D call of TRBD2. CDR1 and CDR2 (germline): SGHRS, YFSETQ. This CDR3 is built from 12 residues. The CDR3 here is CASSPEGYEQYF.

The chain carries TRBV29-1 and TRBJ2-1; TCRdb returns TRBD1, unconfirmable since there is no DNA. The germline V gene has CDR1 SQVTM and CDR2 ANQGSEA. The CDR3 is made up of 15 amino acids. CDR3 amino acids: CSVGGGGLSYNEQFF.

J is TRBJ1-5 and V is TRBV6-1. This CDR3 is 13 amino acids long. CDR1 MNHNS and CDR2 SASEGT come from the germline V gene. The CDR3 sequence is CASSERFLGPQHF.

The J gene is TRBJ1-1, the V gene TRBV11-2. The germline V gene encodes CDR1 SGHAT and CDR2 FQNNGV. This CDR3 has 12 residues. Here the CDR3 reads CASVRMNTEAFF.

The V call is TRBV5-1, the J call TRBJ2-3; TCRdb reports TRBD1, a call that lacks DNA to check it against. Germline values: CDR1 SGHRS, CDR2 YFSETQ. CDR3 length: 13 residues. CDR3 region: CASTLSPTDTQYF.

The chain recombines TRBV5-1 with TRBJ2-7; lacking DNA, the TRBD2 call made by TCRdb goes unchecked. The CDR3 has 14 amino acids. Per the germline V gene, CDR1 is SGHRS and CDR2 is YFSETQ. The CDR3 loop is CASSSSGASREQYF.

The chain employs TRBV12-3 or TRBV12-4 and TRBJ2-2; TCRdb designates TRBD1, a call that cannot be tested without DNA. CDR3 length equals 17 residues. This chain's CDR3 is CASTRLLRSPGGGELFF.

V and J are TRBV24-1 and TRBJ2-1; TCRdb's D call of TRBD1 is untestable without DNA. Looked up from germline, CDR1 is KGHDR and CDR2 is SFDVKD. The CDR3 is 15 amino acids. Here the CDR3 reads CATSVAGGSYNEQFF.